Below, 21 T cell receptor beta chains from the same sample are listed, as sequenced in a study of regulatory dendritic cells for organ transplantation. Their specific antigens are unknown. Generated by immunoSEQ multiplex PCR, the TCRdb table keeps only in-frame clones and is missing some. The sample includes 12,000 or so clones, 85% to 90% of them seen just once. Allogeneic regulatory or mature dendritic cells were co-cultured for 4 to 6 days with CFSE-labeled sorted T cells at 1:10. Material: naive CD8+ T cells from blood cultured with dendritic cells. As for subset: CD45RA+ naive T cells. The receptors derive from a human donor in good health.

The genes are TRBV5-4 and TRBJ2-7; TRBD1 aligns across 10 bases. Germline values: CDR1 SGHNT, CDR2 YYREEE (reference sequence). There are 14 residues in the CDR3. V lost 4 bases and J lost 4; bases outside the gene matches: 5. This CDR3 is CASSAGQGEYEQYF. CDR3 sequence (DNA): TGTGCCAGCAGCGCCGGACAGGGGGAGTACGAGCAGTACTTC. Full variable domain (remainder filled in from reference TRBV5-4 and TRBJ2-7): ETGVTQSPTHLIKTRGQQVTLRCSSQSGHNTVSWYQQALGQGPQFIFQYYREEENGRGNFPPRFSGLQFPNYSSELNVNALELDDSALYLCASSAGQGEYEQYFGPGTRLTVT.

J is TRBJ2-1 and V is TRBV9; D not certain. The V end was cut by 3 bases, the J end by 4 bases, with 5 bases between. Germline values: CDR1 SGDLS, CDR2 YYNGEE. The CDR3 covers 12 residues. The DNA of the CDR3 is TGTGCCAGCAGCGCGGTTTACAATGAGCAGTTCTTC. Translated: CASSAVYNEQFF.

The CDR3 region is CASSVMDAEQFF. The CDR3 DNA follows: TGTGCCAGCAGCGTAATGGATGCTGAGCAGTTCTTC. The chain joins TRBV9 to TRBJ2-1; D is uncertain. CDR3 size: 12 residues. V gave up 1 base and J gave up 9 bases, with 8 bases separating them. The germline gives CDR1 SGDLS, CDR2 YYNGEE.

V and J are TRBV5-3 and TRBJ2-5; TRBD1 is a possible D gene (5 bases). TRBV5-3 is identified as an open reading frame with a role that is uncertain. The CDR3 sequence is 14 residues long. V lost 4 bases, J lost 2 bases, and 12 bases lay in between. The CDR3 loop reads CARSQGKGQETQYF. DNA of the CDR3: TGTGCCAGAAGCCAAGGCAAGGGGCAAGAGACCCAGTACTTC.

The gene calls are TRBV28 and TRBJ2-7; D remains ambiguous. The CDR3 totals 14 residues. CDR1 and CDR2 from the germline V gene are MDHEN and SYDVKM. Trimming stripped 7 bases from V and 0 bases from J, with 13 bases between. As DNA, the CDR3 is TGTGCCAGCATCCAGGCTGGCGGCTCCTACGAGCAGTACTTC. Protein product: CASIQAGGSYEQYF.

V and J are TRBV27 and TRBJ1-2, with 7 nucleotides matching TRBD1. The CDR3 contains 13 residues. V shed 7 bases and J 6 bases; nucleotides not matched to a gene: 8. Germline loops: CDR1 MNHEY, CDR2 SMNVEV (reference sequence). In DNA form, the CDR3 reads TGTGCCAGCACCCACACGACAGGGAATGGCTACACCTTC. This sequence encodes CASTHTTGNGYTF.

The V and J genes are TRBV6-5 and TRBJ2-2; D may correspond to TRBD1 or TRBD2 (6 bases each). Trimming removed 1 base from V and 7 bases from J, with 13 bases in between. There are 15 residues in the CDR3. Looked up from germline, CDR1 is MNHEY and CDR2 is SVGAGI. The CDR3 loop is CASSYFGGLNGELFF. CDR3 DNA sequence: TGTGCCAGCAGTTACTTTGGGGGGCTGAACGGGGAGCTGTTTTTT.

The chain links TRBV14 to TRBJ2-2, with 8 bases that match TRBD2. With 0 bases clipped from V and 7 bases from J, the junction kept 7 bases outside the gene matches. Germline-derived CDR1 and CDR2 are SGHDN and FVKESK. The length of the CDR3 is 16 residues. As DNA, the CDR3 is TGTGCCAGCAGCCAAGATATCGGGGGGGCAAACGGGGAGCTGTTTTTT. Translated: CASSQDIGGANGELFF.

This clone was found once. The chain uses TRBV19 and TRBJ2-1, with no clear D. Germline assignment: CDR1 LNHDA and CDR2 SQIVND (reference sequence). The CDR3 is made up of 13 amino acids. V was pared by 3 bases and J by 7 bases, with 10 bases between. CDR3 coding DNA: TGTGCCAGTAGTATCTTTGAGGCGAATGAGCAGTTCTTC. This sequence encodes CASSIFEANEQFF.

CDR3 DNA: TGTGCCAGCAGCTTAGCTCTCGGACAGAACACAGATACGCAGTATTTT. It encodes CASSLALGQNTDTQYF. The chain joins TRBV11-1 to TRBJ2-3; TRBD1 might be the D (6 bases). The V gene's germline CDR1 is SGHAT and CDR2 FQDESV (reference sequence). The V end was cut by 0 bases, the J end by 2 bases, with 12 bases between. The CDR3 spans 16 residues.

This sequence joins TRBV19 and TRBJ1-1; D is unclear. The V and J ends lost 9 bases and 0 bases respectively, with 20 bases between them. The length of the CDR3 is 16 residues. CDR1 is LNHDA and CDR2 is SQIVND in the germline V gene (reference sequence). The CDR3 is CASSPEQENLNTEAFF. CDR3 DNA: TGTGCCAGCTCACCCGAGCAGGAAAATCTGAACACTGAAGCTTTCTTT. Filled out from reference TRBV19 and TRBJ1-1, the complete variable domain reads DGGITQSPKYLFRKEGQNVTLSCEQNLNHDAMYWYRQDPGQGLRLIYYSQIVNDFQKGDIAEGYSVSREKKESFPLTVTSAQKNPTAFYLCASSPEQENLNTEAFFGQGTRLTVV.

This chain connects TRBV4-1 to TRBJ1-4; D remains ambiguous. This CDR3 comprises 15 residues. CDR1 and CDR2 (germline): MGHRA, YSYEKL. V lost 0 bases to trimming and J lost 5 bases, with 10 bases between them. Here the CDR3 reads CASSQDRGGNEKLFF. The CDR3 DNA reads TGCGCCAGCAGCCAAGATCGAGGAGGGAATGAAAAACTGTTTTTT.

The gene calls are TRBV18 and TRBJ1-2; 7 bases agree with TRBD1. CDR1 and CDR2 (germline): KGHSH, LQKENI. The CDR3 is 14 residues long. Unmatched junction bases numbered 3, after V lost 3 bases and J lost 2 bases. CDR3 loop: CASSPAGGNYGYTF. As DNA, the CDR3 is TGTGCCAGCTCACCGGCAGGGGGGAACTATGGCTACACCTTC.

This clone was detected only once. In nucleotides, the CDR3 is TGCAGCGTTGAAGTAAGTTCGATCGGTGGCTACACCTTC. As protein: CSVEVSSIGGYTF. This rearrangement joins TRBV29-1 to TRBJ1-2; D remains unclear. Germline values: CDR1 SQVTM, CDR2 ANQGSEA. The CDR3 contains 13 residues. V was cut by 1 base and J by 7 bases, with 13 bases left in between.

This chain's CDR3 is CASSPGTGEYEQYF. The CDR3 DNA sequence: TGCGCCAGCAGCCCCGGGACAGGGGAATACGAGCAGTACTTC. The V gene is TRBV4-3, the J gene TRBJ2-7; 10 nucleotides line up with TRBD1. The junction had 4 bases not matched to a gene; V was cut back by 4 bases and J by 4 bases. Germline V gene lookup returns CDR1 LGHNA and CDR2 YSLEER. The CDR3 length is 14 residues.

The chain links TRBV7-6 to TRBJ2-1; 7 bases map to TRBD2. V gave up 1 base and J gave up 4 bases; unmatched junction bases: 1. Germline CDR1 is SGHVS and CDR2 is FNYEAQ. This CDR3 comprises 14 residues. CDR3 DNA sequence: TGTGCCAGCAGCTTAGGGGGGGGGTACAATGAGCAGTTCTTC. As protein: CASSLGGGYNEQFF.

This clone was recorded only once. The chain is built from TRBV7-8 and TRBJ1-1; D is undetermined. V lost 4 bases to trimming and J lost 7 bases, with 10 bases between them. This CDR3 is built from 12 residues. Germline CDR1 and CDR2: SGHVS and FQNEAQ. CDR3 in amino acids: CASSSEEGEAFF. The DNA for the CDR3 is TGTGCCAGCAGCTCCGAAGAGGGTGAAGCTTTCTTT. The entire variable domain, with the rest obtained from reference TRBV7-8 and TRBJ1-1, is as follows: GAGVSQSPRYKVAKRGQDVALRCDPISGHVSLFWYQQALGQGPEFLTYFQNEAQLDKSGLPSDRFFAERPEGSVSTLKIQRTQQEDSAVYLCASSSEEGEAFFGQGTRLTVV.

This clone appeared once. J is TRBJ1-1 and V is TRBV9; no clear D gene. The length of the CDR3 is 13 residues. V was cut by 0 bases and J by 5 bases, with 8 bases left in between. Germline CDR1 SGDLS, CDR2 YYNGEE. This chain's CDR3 is CASSVAGLTEAFF. As DNA, the CDR3 is TGTGCCAGCAGCGTAGCAGGTCTGACTGAAGCTTTCTTT.

The chain couples TRBV15 to TRBJ1-4; D is possibly TRBD1 (5 bases). Germline CDR1 and CDR2: LNHNV and YYDKDF (reference sequence). The V end was cut by 0 bases, the J end by 14 bases, with 10 bases between. The CDR3 has 12 amino acids. The CDR3 coding sequence is TGTGCCACCAGCAGAGATCGGGACTTGCTGTTTTTT. Its translation is CATSRDRDLLFF.

The gene calls are TRBV5-1 and TRBJ1-1, with TRBD1 matching over 8 bases. V shed 5 bases, J shed 0 bases, and the junction held 3 bases outside the gene matches. The germline gives CDR1 SGHRS, CDR2 YFSETQ. The CDR3 spans 14 residues. CDR3 nucleotide sequence: TGCGCCAGCAGAACGGGACAGGTGAACACTGAAGCTTTCTTT. This encodes CASRTGQVNTEAFF. Based on the CDR3 plus reference TRBV5-1 and TRBJ1-1, the full variable domain is KAGVTQTPRYLIKTRGQQVTLSCSPISGHRSVSWYQQTPGQGLQFLFEYFSETQRNKGNFPGRFSGRQFSNSRSEMNVSTLELGDSALYLCASRTGQVNTEAFFGQGTRLTVV.

The chain carries TRBV7-9 and TRBJ1-2; D unresolved. This CDR3 comprises 16 residues. V was pared by 2 bases and J by 0 bases, with 13 bases between. In germline, CDR1 is SEHNR, CDR2 FQNEAQ (reference sequence). CDR3 bases: TGTGCCAGCAGCTTACTCCAAGAAGAAGCTAACTATGGCTACACCTTC. This gives the protein CASSLLQEEANYGYTF. Filled out from reference TRBV7-9 and TRBJ1-2, the complete variable domain reads DTGVSQNPRHKITKRGQNVTFRCDPISEHNRLYWYRQTLGQGPEFLTYFQNEAQLEKSRLLSDRFSAERPKGSFSTLEIQRTEQGDSAMYLCASSLLQEEANYGYTFGSGTRLTVV.